This T cell receptor beta chain came from a study of CD8+ T cells in alopecia areata. Across the study: A 6-month period off drug followed tofacitinib, which lasted 6 to 18 months.

The sequencing template was cDNA reverse transcribed from extracted RNA. TCRdb keeps only in-frame clones here, not all; method: immunoSEQ multiplex PCR. The sample holds 100,000 to 150,000 clones; 45% to 50% are singletons and the top ten take roughly a sixth. Per the germline V gene, CDR1 is SGDLS and CDR2 is YYNGEE. The CDR3 loop spans 14 amino acids. Trimming pared 0 bases from V and 10 bases from J, leaving 16 bases between. Samples from alopecia areata patients were lesional scalp punch biopsies and peripheral blood. The chain links TRBV9 to TRBJ1-2, with D perhaps TRBD1 (5 bases). The sequencing used CD8+ T cells sorted from blood, collected at week 0. This sequence was found in a human donor with alopecia areata. CDR3 coding DNA: TGTGCCAGCAGCGTAGGCCCATCAGGGCAGGACTACACCTTC. Its protein product is CASSVGPSGQDYTF.